This T cell receptor beta chain was captured by sequencing in a study of cytomegalovirus exposure and HLA in healthy donors. Looking at the study overall: HLA-typed donors were the source of about 85 million unique TCRs, which an early data release held.

The V gene end was trimmed by 4 bases and the J gene end by 5 bases; junction bases not matched to a gene: 7. Germline assignment: CDR1 SGDLS and CDR2 YYNGEE. This CDR3 spans 16 amino acids. PCR employed 60 Vbeta and 13 Jbeta primers. Produced via immunoSEQ multiplex PCR; TCRdb's table is partial and in-frame only. The sample holds about 130,000 clones, about 80% seen once. Comment on this clone: No antigen is known for it.

Study-level findings and limits: Sequence variants that were highly shared formed a cluster that was likely a sequencing artifact.

Sequences were obtained from PBMCs. This receptor was taken from a woman aged 40 to 50 in good health and CMV-seronegative. The rearrangement joins TRBV9 to TRBJ2-5, with 14 bases fitting TRBD2. CDR3 in amino acids: CASSPGLAGGWETQYF. CDR3 in DNA: TGTGCCAGCAGCCCCGGACTAGCGGGAGGATGGGAGACCCAGTACTTC.